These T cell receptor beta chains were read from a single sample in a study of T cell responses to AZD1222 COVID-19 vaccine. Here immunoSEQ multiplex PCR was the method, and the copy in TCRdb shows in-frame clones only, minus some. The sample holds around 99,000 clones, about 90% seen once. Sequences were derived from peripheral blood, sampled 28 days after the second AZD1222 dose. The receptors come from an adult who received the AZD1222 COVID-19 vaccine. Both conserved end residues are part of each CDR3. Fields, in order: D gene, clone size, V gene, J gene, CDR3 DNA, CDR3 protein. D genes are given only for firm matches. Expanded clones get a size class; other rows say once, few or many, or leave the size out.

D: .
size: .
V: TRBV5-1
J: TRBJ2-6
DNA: TGCGCCAGCTACACTCCCGGGCAGGGTGTATCTGGGGCCAACGTCCTGACTTTC
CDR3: CASYTPGQGVSGANVLTF

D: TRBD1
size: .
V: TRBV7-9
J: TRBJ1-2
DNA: TGTGCCAGCAGCAAAGACAGGGGGCCCCTCTATGGCTACACCTTC
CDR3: CASSKDRGPLYGYTF

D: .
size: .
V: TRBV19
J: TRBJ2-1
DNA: TGTGCCAGTAGTATAAGTCCCCTAGTCTTGTTCTTC
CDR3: CASSISPLVLFF

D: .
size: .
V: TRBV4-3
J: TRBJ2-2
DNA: TGCGCCAGCAGCCAAGATGGGAGTTACACCGGGGAGCTGTTTTTT
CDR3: CASSQDGSYTGELFF

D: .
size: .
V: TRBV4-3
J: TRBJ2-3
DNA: TGCGCCAGCAGCCAAGATCGGGGTGGGAGGATCACAGATACGCAGTATTTT
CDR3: CASSQDRGGRITDTQYF

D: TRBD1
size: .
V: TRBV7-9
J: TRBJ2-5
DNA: TGTGCCAGCAGCTTAGCTTTAGGAGTGGACAGGGGGAAGACCCAGTACTTC
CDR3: CASSLALGVDRGKTQYF

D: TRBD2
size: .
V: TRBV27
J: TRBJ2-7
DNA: TGTGCCAGCAGTTTCGCCAGGAATAGCGGGGTTTGGTACGAGCAGTACTTC
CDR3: CASSFARNSGVWYEQYF

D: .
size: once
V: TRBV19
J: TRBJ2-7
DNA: TGTGCCAGTACGGGCGGGGGCGCCTACGAGCAGTACTTC
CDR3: CASTGGGAYEQYF

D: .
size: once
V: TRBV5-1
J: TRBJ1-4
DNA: TGCGCCAGCAGCTTGGATAGGTATAATGAAAAACTGTTTTTT
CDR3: CASSLDRYNEKLFF

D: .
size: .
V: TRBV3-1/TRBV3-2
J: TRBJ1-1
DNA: TGTGCCAGCAGCCAGTCCTTCAGGGGAGGAAGCACTGAAGCTTTCTTT
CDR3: CASSQSFRGGSTEAFF

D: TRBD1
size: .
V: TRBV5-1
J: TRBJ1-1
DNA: TGCGCCAGCAGCGGCACAGGGGCCCCCGACACTGAAGCTTTCTTT
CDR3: CASSGTGAPDTEAFF

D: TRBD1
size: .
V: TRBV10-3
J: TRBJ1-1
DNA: TGTGCCATCAGGAAGACAGGGGGCGCGGACACTGAAGCTTTCTTT
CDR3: CAIRKTGGADTEAFF

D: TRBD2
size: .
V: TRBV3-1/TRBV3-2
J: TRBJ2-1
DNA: TGTGCCAGCAGCTCCGGACGGGGACTAGCGGGCCCTGGAGATTACAATGAGCAGTTCTTC
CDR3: CASSSGRGLAGPGDYNEQFF

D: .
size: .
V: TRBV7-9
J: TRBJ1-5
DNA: TGTGCCAGCAGCTTAGGAAATCAGCCCCAGCATTTT
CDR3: CASSLGNQPQHF

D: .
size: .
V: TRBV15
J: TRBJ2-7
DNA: TGTGCCACCAGCAGAGACTATAGGGCCAGCGAGCAGTACTTC
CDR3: CATSRDYRASEQYF

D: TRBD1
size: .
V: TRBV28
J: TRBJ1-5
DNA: TGTGCCAGCAGTTTGGGACAGGGGTATCAGCCCCAGCATTTT
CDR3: CASSLGQGYQPQHF

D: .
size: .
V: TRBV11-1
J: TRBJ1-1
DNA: TGTGCCAGCAGCTTAGCCCTCGGGGGGAACACTGAAGCTTTCTTT
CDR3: CASSLALGGNTEAFF

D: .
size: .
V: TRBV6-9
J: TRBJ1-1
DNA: TGCCCGATGCAAGGGATCACTGAAGCTTTCTTT
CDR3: CPMQGITEAFF

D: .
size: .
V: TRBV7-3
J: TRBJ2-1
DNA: TGTGCCAGCAGCTTATCCGGTTCCTCCTACAATGAGCAGTTCTTC
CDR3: CASSLSGSSYNEQFF

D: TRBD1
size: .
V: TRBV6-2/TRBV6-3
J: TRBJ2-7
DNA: TGTGCCAGCAGTTACCAGCACAGGGGGTACGAGCAGTACTTC
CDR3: CASSYQHRGYEQYF

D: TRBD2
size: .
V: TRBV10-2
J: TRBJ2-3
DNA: TGCGCCAGCAGTGGTGAGGCTAGCGGGGGGGCCACAGATACGCAGTATTTT
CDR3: CASSGEASGGATDTQYF

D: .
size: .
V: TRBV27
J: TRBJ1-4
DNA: TGTGCCAGCAGGAGAATAGGACGTAATGAAAAACTGTTTTTT
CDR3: CASRRIGRNEKLFF

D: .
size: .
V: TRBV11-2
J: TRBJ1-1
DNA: TGTGCCAGCAGTTACCCCGGAAGGGCCACTGAAGCTTTCTTT
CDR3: CASSYPGRATEAFF

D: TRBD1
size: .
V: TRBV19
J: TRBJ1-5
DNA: TGTGCCAGTAGTCCGCCTCAGACAGGGAATCAGCCCCAGCATTTT
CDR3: CASSPPQTGNQPQHF

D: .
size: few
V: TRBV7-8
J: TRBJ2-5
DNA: TGTGCCAGCAGCGAAGAGGGGTTAGGGACCCAGTACTTC
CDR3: CASSEEGLGTQYF

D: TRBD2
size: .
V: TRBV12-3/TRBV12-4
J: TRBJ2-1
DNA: TGTGCCAGCAGCCGGGACTATATGAATGAGCAGTTCTTC
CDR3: CASSRDYMNEQFF

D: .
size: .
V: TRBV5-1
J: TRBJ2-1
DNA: TGCGCCAGCAGCTTGGGCGGGAACAGGGGCAATGAGCAGTTCTTC
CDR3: CASSLGGNRGNEQFF

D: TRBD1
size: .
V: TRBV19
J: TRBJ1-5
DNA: TGTGCCAGTAGGCTCGGACAGGGCAATCAGCCCCAGCATTTT
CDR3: CASRLGQGNQPQHF

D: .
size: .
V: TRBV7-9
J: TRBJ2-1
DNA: TGTGCCAGCAGGGAAACTAGTGGTGGGCAGTTCTTC
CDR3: CASRETSGGQFF

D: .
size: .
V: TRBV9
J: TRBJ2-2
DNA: TGTGCCAGCAGCGTGACAGGTAACACCGGGGAGCTGTTTTTT
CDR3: CASSVTGNTGELFF